The T cell receptor (beta chain) under discussion was sequenced for a study of blood T cell repertoires in COVID-19. Study overall: T cells, B-cell-depleted T cells, or PBMCs provided the cDNA or gDNA that served as material.

Seattle cases were enrolled at active infection and followed longitudinally. Clones were sequenced by immunoSEQ multiplex PCR, and TCRdb holds only the in-frame ones, with some missing. Counted here are 300,000 to 400,000 clones, roughly 90% occurring once; the ten biggest clones make up about 7%. Germline CDR1 reads MGHDK; CDR2 reads SYGVNS. CDR3 length: 13 amino acids. V lost 6 bases to trimming and J lost 7 bases; unmatched junction nucleotides: 3. The sequence came from a woman in her seventies with COVID-19, enrolled during active disease. V is TRBV25-1 and J is TRBJ2-1; 10 positions agree with TRBD1. Source material: peripheral blood. The CDR3 spells CASRTGGLNEQFF. The CDR3 DNA follows: TGTGCCAGCAGGACAGGGGGCCTGAATGAGCAGTTCTTC.